This T cell receptor (beta chain) is from a study of cytomegalovirus exposure and HLA in healthy donors. Study information: An early data release held some 85 million unique TCRs from HLA-typed donors. Of roughly 400 genotyped donors, 65% to 85% clustered with self-reported Caucasian donors.

The CDR3 spans 15 residues. V lost 5 bases and J lost 0, with 13 bases in between. Germline V gene data show CDR1 as SEHNR and CDR2 as FQNEAQ (reference sequence). Findings of the study overall: It was assumed in the presence/absence analyses that sequencing depth was roughly uniform across donors.

In the PCR, 60 Vbeta and 13 Jbeta primers were used. Sequencing was performed with immunoSEQ multiplex PCR; in TCRdb, only in-frame clones are kept and a portion is missing. The repertoire consists of 90,000 to 100,000 clones, with roughly 70% occurring once and the leading ten covering approximately 2.7%. With respect to this clone: Its matching antigen is unknown.

The V gene is TRBV7-9, the J gene TRBJ2-5; D might be TRBD1 (5 bases). The receptor's source is a man in his fifties in good health and CMV-seronegative. Sequenced input: PBMCs. This CDR3 is CASSPVDRHQETQYF. CDR3 sequence (DNA): TGTGCCAGCAGCCCCGTTGACAGACACCAAGAGACCCAGTACTTC.